These T cell receptor beta chains were read from a single sample in a study of identical twins' blood T cells. MiXCR was run by TCRdb on the 5' RACE reads, yielding one entry per CDR3 protein. Of a few hundred thousand distinct CDR3 sequences in the sample, over 25% were seen once. Input material: PBMCs. All receptors derive from a woman aged 18 to 49 in good health. Both conserved end residues are part of each CDR3. The D gene is left open where the match is weak. Clone size is not always given. Where it is, it says once, few, many or a class for expanded clones.

abundance	v_gene	d_gene	j_gene	CDR3nt	CDR3aa
many	TRBV7-9	.	TRBJ1-2	TGTGCCAGCAGCCCTTCCATCTTAAGGGGTCTGTATGGCTACACCTTC	CASSPSILRGLYGYTF
few	TRBV7-8	.	TRBJ1-5	TGTGCCAGCAGCCGTGGGCATCAGGGGAATAGCAATCAGCCCCAGCATTTT	CASSRGHQGNSNQPQHF
few	TRBV4-1	TRBD1	TRBJ2-1	TGCGCCAGCAGCCAAGATAGGGAGAACAGGGGACCGTTCTTC	CASSQDRENRGPFF
.	TRBV11-2	TRBD1	TRBJ1-1	TGTGCCAGCAGCTTAGCAATCACAACAGGGGGAAGACGGGAAACTGAAGCTTTCTTT	CASSLAITTGGRRETEAFF
.	TRBV11-2	TRBD1	TRBJ1-2	TGTGCCAGCAGCTTAGGTGCAGGGGGCAACTATGGCTACACCTTC	CASSLGAGGNYGYTF
few	TRBV20-1	TRBD2	TRBJ2-5	TGCAGTGCTACTAGCGGGAGTATGGAGACCCAGTACTTC	CSATSGSMETQYF
many	TRBV7-8	.	TRBJ2-7	TGTGCCAGCAGCTTACTGTACGGAAGCTCCTACGAGCAGTACTTC	CASSLLYGSSYEQYF
.	TRBV6-2/TRBV6-3	TRBD1	TRBJ1-5	TGTGCCAGCAGTAGGACAGGGGTACAGGAACAGCCCCAGCATTTT	CASSRTGVQEQPQHF
.	TRBV29-1	.	TRBJ1-5	TGCAGCGTTGCCGTTGACAGACTTAGCAATCAGCCCCAGCATTTT	CSVAVDRLSNQPQHF
few	TRBV11-2	TRBD2	TRBJ2-1	TGTGCCAGCAGCTGGGGACTAGCGGGGGGGCAAAATGAGCAGTTCTTC	CASSWGLAGGQNEQFF
.	TRBV7-2	TRBD2	TRBJ2-7	TGTGCCAGCAGCTCTTACGCTCGACTAGCGCGGGAGCAGTACTTC	CASSSYARLAREQYF
few	TRBV19	.	TRBJ1-1	TGTGCCAGTAGTCCCCGGCGTGACAGATCCGAAGCTTTCTTT	CASSPRRDRSEAFF
.	TRBV3-1	.	TRBJ1-1	TGCGCCCGCAGCCAACCGGGGCCGAACACTGAAGCTTTCTTT	CARSQPGPNTEAFF
few	TRBV3-1	.	TRBJ2-2	TGTGCCAGCAGCCGGCCCTGGAGCGTAGGCACCGGGGAGCTGTTTTTT	CASSRPWSVGTGELFF
.	TRBV7-2	.	TRBJ2-5	TGTGCCAGCAGCAAAAGACCGTTGGGAGAGACCCAGTACTTC	CASSKRPLGETQYF
.	TRBV6-2/TRBV6-3	TRBD1	TRBJ2-1	TGTGCCAGCAGTTACGCGGGACAGGACTACAATGGGCAGTTCTTC	CASSYAGQDYNGQFF
.	TRBV14	.	TRBJ2-3	TGTGCCAGCAGCCCCCCGGGAACACGCACAGATACGCAGTATTTT	CASSPPGTRTDTQYF
.	TRBV6-4	.	TRBJ2-1	TGTGTCAGCAGTGACTCGGGGACCAACAATGAGCAGTTCTTC	CVSSDSGTNNEQFF
many	TRBV5-1	.	TRBJ1-1	TGCGCCAGCAGCTCAACTCAGTACACTGAAGCTTTCTTT	CASSSTQYTEAFF
.	TRBV29-1	.	TRBJ1-2	TGCAGCGTTGACCCAAACAGGGAGACTGGCTACACCTTC	CSVDPNRETGYTF
few	TRBV29-1	.	TRBJ1-2	TGCAGCGTTGAACAGATCTATGGCTACACCTTC	CSVEQIYGYTF
many	TRBV12-3/TRBV12-4	.	TRBJ2-3	TGTGCCAGCAGTTTAGACTCGACTAATACGCAGTATTTT	CASSLDSTNTQYF